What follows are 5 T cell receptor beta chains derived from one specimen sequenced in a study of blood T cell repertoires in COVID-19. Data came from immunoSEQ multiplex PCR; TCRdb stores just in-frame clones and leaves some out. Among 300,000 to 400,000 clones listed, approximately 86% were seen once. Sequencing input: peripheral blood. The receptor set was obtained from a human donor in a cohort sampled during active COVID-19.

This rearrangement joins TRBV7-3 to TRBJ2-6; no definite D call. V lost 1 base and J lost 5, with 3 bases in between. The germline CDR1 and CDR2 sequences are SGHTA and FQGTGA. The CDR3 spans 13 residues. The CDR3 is CASSLNRANVLTF. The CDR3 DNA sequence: TGTGCCAGCAGCTTAAACAGGGCCAACGTCCTGACTTTC.

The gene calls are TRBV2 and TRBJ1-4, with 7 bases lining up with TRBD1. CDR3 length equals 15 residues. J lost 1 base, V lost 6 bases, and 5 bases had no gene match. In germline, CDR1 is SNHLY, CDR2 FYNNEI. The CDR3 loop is CASRRNRGTNEKLFF. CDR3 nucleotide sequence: TGTGCCAGCAGACGGAACAGGGGAACTAATGAAAAACTGTTTTTT.

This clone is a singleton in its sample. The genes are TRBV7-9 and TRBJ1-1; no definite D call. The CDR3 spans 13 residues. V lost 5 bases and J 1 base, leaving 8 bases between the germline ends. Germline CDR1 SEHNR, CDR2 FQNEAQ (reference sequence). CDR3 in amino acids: CASSPEGNTEAFF. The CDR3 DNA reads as TGTGCCAGCAGCCCCGAGGGGAACACTGAAGCTTTCTTT. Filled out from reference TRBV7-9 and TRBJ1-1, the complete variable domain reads DTGVSQNPRHKITKRGQNVTFRCDPISEHNRLYWYRQTLGQGPEFLTYFQNEAQLEKSRLLSDRFSAERPKGSFSTLEIQRTEQGDSAMYLCASSPEGNTEAFFGQGTRLTVV.

CDR3 sequence (DNA): TGTGCCCATAGCGGGGTCACAGATACGCAGTATTTT. It yields the protein CAHSGVTDTQYF. The genes are TRBV30 and TRBJ2-3; 8 bases fit TRBD2. CDR3 length equals 12 residues. From germline, CDR1 is GTSNPN and CDR2 SVGIG (reference sequence). The ends lost 8 bases at V and 2 bases at J; junction bases unmatched: 3.

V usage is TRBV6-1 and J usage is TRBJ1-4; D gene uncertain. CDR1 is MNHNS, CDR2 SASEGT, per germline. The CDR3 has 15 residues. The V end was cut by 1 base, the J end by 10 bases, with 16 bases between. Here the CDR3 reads CASSEVWVAGGKLFF. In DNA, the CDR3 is TGTGCCAGCAGTGAAGTCTGGGTAGCGGGAGGAAAACTGTTTTTT.